This is a list of T cell receptor beta chains from one sample in a study of blood T cell repertoires in COVID-19. Sequencing used immunoSEQ multiplex PCR; TCRdb keeps in-frame clones, though not all of them. The sample has 90,000 to 130,000 clones; approximately 83% are singletons. Sequences were obtained from peripheral blood. Receptors originate from a woman in her 70s with acute or convalescent COVID-19. Both conserved end residues are part of each CDR3. The D gene is left open where the match is weak. The size of a clone is reported for some rows only, either as once, few or many, or as a class for expanded clones.

>TRBD2|TRBJ2-1|TRBV2|-
CASRLRTSGSNEQFF
TGTGCCAGCAGGTTGCGGACTAGCGGGAGTAATGAGCAGTTCTTC
>-|TRBJ2-3|TRBV11-2|once
CASSLGGITDTQYF
TGTGCCAGCAGCTTAGGCGGGATCACAGATACGCAGTATTTT
>-|TRBJ2-1|TRBV7-3|-
CASSFGSNEQFF
TGTGCCAGCAGCTTTGGTAGCAATGAGCAGTTCTTC
>TRBD2|TRBJ2-7|TRBV6-5|-
CASSSAGVEQYF
TGTGCCAGCAGTTCAGCGGGAGTCGAGCAGTACTTC
>TRBD2|TRBJ2-1|TRBV30|-
CASRLAGALISRDEQFF
TGTGCCTCCAGACTAGCGGGGGCACTCATTTCCCGGGATGAGCAGTTCTTC
>-|TRBJ2-5|TRBV28|-
CASSLSPAGETQYF
TGTGCCAGCAGTTTATCCCCTGCGGGAGAGACCCAGTACTTC
>-|TRBJ1-5|TRBV12-3/TRBV12-4|-
CASNIKGVPPQHF
TGTGCCAGCAATATTAAGGGGGTGCCGCCCCAGCATTTT
>-|TRBJ1-2|TRBV2|-
CASSEGRMGGYTF
TGTGCCAGCAGTGAGGGGCGTATGGGGGGCTACACCTTC
>-|TRBJ2-7|TRBV30|-
CAWARGTEQYF
TGTGCCTGGGCTAGGGGGACCGAGCAGTACTTC
>TRBD1|TRBJ1-5|TRBV2|-
CASSERQGSQPQHF
TGTGCCAGCAGTGAGAGACAGGGATCTCAGCCCCAGCATTTT
>-|TRBJ1-1|TRBV6-6|few
CASSPQGGWTEAFF
TGTGCCAGCAGTCCACAGGGTGGGTGGACTGAAGCTTTCTTT
>-|TRBJ1-6|TRBV14|few
CASSENPSYNSPLHF
TGTGCCAGCAGCGAGAATCCCTCGTATAATTCACCCCTCCACTTT
>-|TRBJ1-3|TRBV9|-
CASSPEAGAGNTIYF
TGTGCCAGCAGCCCAGAAGCGGGAGCTGGAAACACCATATATTTT
>TRBD1|TRBJ1-2|TRBV2|-
CASSSTGINYGYTF
TGTGCCAGCAGTTCGACAGGGATTAACTATGGCTACACCTTC
>-|TRBJ1-5|TRBV7-9|-
CATSKGDVSNQPQHF
TGTGCCACTTCGAAGGGGGACGTTAGCAATCAGCCCCAGCATTTT
>-|TRBJ1-4|TRBV28|-
CASSLGVGQSDEKLFF
TGTGCCAGCAGTTTAGGTGTCGGACAGTCAGATGAAAAACTGTTTTTT
>-|TRBJ2-3|TRBV6-5|-
CASSSSARGKGPQYF
TGTGCCAGCAGTTCTTCTGCTAGGGGGAAAGGGCCGCAGTATTTT
>TRBD1|TRBJ1-1|TRBV5-1|-
CASSLGAGGMMNTEAFF
TGCGCCAGCAGCTTGGGGGCAGGGGGAATGATGAACACTGAAGCTTTCTTT
>TRBD1|TRBJ1-4|TRBV7-9|-
CASSLDRKQHTGAREKLFF
TGTGCCAGCAGCTTAGACCGCAAACAGCACACAGGGGCCAGGGAAAAACTGTTTTTT
>-|TRBJ1-4|TRBV9|-
CASSVALGREEKLFF
TGTGCCAGCAGCGTAGCTTTAGGGAGGGAAGAAAAACTGTTTTTT
>-|TRBJ2-3|TRBV3-1/TRBV3-2|few
CASSPGGFTDTQYF
TGTGCCAGCAGCCCTGGGGGGTTCACAGATACGCAGTATTTT
>-|TRBJ1-5|TRBV10-3|-
CAISEGWGEQPQHF
TGTGCCATCAGTGAAGGGTGGGGCGAACAGCCCCAGCATTTT
>-|TRBJ2-1|TRBV5-8|-
CASSFGILSLVISDEQFF
TGTGCCAGCAGCTTTGGCATCTTATCGCTAGTAATTTCGGATGAGCAGTTCTTC
>-|TRBJ2-5|TRBV9|few
CASSPAEETQYF
TGTGCCAGCAGCCCCGCGGAAGAGACCCAGTACTTC
>TRBD1|TRBJ1-1|TRBV18|-
CASSPTGTEAFF
TGTGCCAGCTCACCGACAGGGACTGAAGCTTTCTTT
>TRBD1|TRBJ1-3|TRBV19|-
CASSQRTGESGNTIYF
TGTGCCAGTAGTCAGAGAACAGGGGAATCCGGAAACACCATATATTTT
>-|TRBJ1-5|TRBV19|-
CASSFGRETQHF
TGTGCCAGTAGTTTTGGCCGGGAGACCCAGCATTTT
>TRBD1|TRBJ1-1|TRBV19|-
CASSPRDRGWDTEAFF
TGTGCCAGTAGCCCCCGGGACAGGGGCTGGGACACTGAAGCTTTCTTT
>-|TRBJ2-7|TRBV29-1|-
CSVERGRSGEQYF
TGCAGCGTTGAAAGAGGGAGATCTGGCGAGCAGTACTTC
>TRBD2|TRBJ2-1|TRBV6-2/TRBV6-3|-
CASSYSPLAGIYNEQFF
TGTGCCAGCAGTTACTCCCCACTAGCGGGAATCTACAATGAGCAGTTCTTC
>TRBD1|TRBJ2-7|TRBV28|-
CASTQGQGDEQYF
TGTGCCAGCACCCAGGGACAGGGCGACGAGCAGTACTTC
>TRBD1|TRBJ2-3|TRBV29-1|-
CSLGDRGPGTQYF
TGCAGCCTAGGGGACAGGGGCCCAGGTACGCAGTATTTT
>-|TRBJ1-1|TRBV11-1|few
CASSHRGPAFF
TGTGCCAGCAGCCATCGGGGTCCGGCTTTCTTT
>-|TRBJ2-1|TRBV21-1|few
CASSKVGASGGATYNEQFF
TGTGCCAGCAGCAAAGTCGGTGCTAGCGGGGGGGCCACCTACAATGAGCAGTTCTTC
>-|TRBJ2-3|TRBV18|few
CASSPLPGSTDTQYF
TGTGCCAGCTCACCCCTTCCGGGGAGCACAGATACGCAGTATTTT
>-|TRBJ1-5|TRBV7-3|-
CASSLTQGQPQHF
TGTGCCAGCAGCTTAACACAGGGACAGCCCCAGCATTTT
>-|TRBJ1-4|TRBV6-5|-
CASSLGTSNEKLFF
TGTGCCAGCAGCCTCGGGACAAGCAATGAAAAACTGTTTTTT
>-|TRBJ2-5|TRBV9|-
CASSSKAAGETQYF
TGTGCCAGCAGCTCAAAGGCCGCGGGGGAGACCCAGTACTTC
>TRBD1|TRBJ2-2|TRBV6-1|-
CASSGTAGELFF
TGTGCCAGCAGCGGGACAGCCGGGGAGCTGTTTTTT
>-|TRBJ1-3|TRBV9|-
CASSVSLGLGNTIYF
TGTGCCAGCAGCGTAAGTTTAGGACTTGGAAACACCATATATTTT
>-|TRBJ1-1|TRBV6-2/TRBV6-3|-
CASSTYRDNTEAFF
TGTGCCAGCAGCACCTACAGGGATAACACTGAAGCTTTCTTT
>-|TRBJ2-2|TRBV7-2|-
CASSFTGTVYTGELFF
TGTGCCAGCAGCTTTACCGGGACTGTCTACACCGGGGAGCTGTTTTTT
>TRBD2|TRBJ2-3|TRBV10-1|-
CASSESGTSGPDTQYF
TGCGCCAGCAGTGAGTCCGGGACTAGCGGCCCAGATACGCAGTATTTT
>TRBD2|TRBJ2-7|TRBV6-1|-
CASSDPSGRLGEQYF
TGTGCCAGCAGTGACCCGAGCGGGAGACTGGGGGAGCAGTACTTC
>TRBD2|TRBJ2-3|TRBV2|-
CASSVTSGTSSTDTQYF
TGTGCCAGCAGTGTGACTAGCGGGACATCAAGCACAGATACGCAGTATTTT
>TRBD1|TRBJ1-2|TRBV28|-
CASTTGGVGYTF
TGTGCCAGCACTACAGGGGGGGTAGGCTACACCTTC
>-|TRBJ1-2|TRBV2|-
CASRLPRGQALGYTF
TGTGCCAGCAGACTCCCCAGGGGTCAAGCCCTAGGCTACACCTTC
>TRBD2|TRBJ2-2|TRBV28|-
CASSPSGRAVGELFF
TGTGCCAGCAGCCCCAGCGGGAGGGCCGTCGGGGAGCTGTTTTTT
>-|TRBJ2-3|TRBV19|-
CASSIQGTTDTQYF
TGTGCCAGTAGTATTCAGGGGACCACAGATACGCAGTATTTT
>TRBD2|TRBJ2-7|TRBV2|-
CASGSTGGPSEQYF
TGTGCCAGCGGGTCAACGGGAGGGCCGAGCGAGCAGTACTTC
>TRBD1|TRBJ1-2|TRBV5-4|-
CASSPRDSYPYGYTF
TGTGCCAGCAGCCCCCGGGACAGCTATCCCTATGGCTACACCTTC
>TRBD2|TRBJ2-1|TRBV6-6|-
CASSYSGGGANEQFF
TGTGCCAGCAGTTACTCTGGCGGGGGGGCCAATGAGCAGTTCTTC
>TRBD2|TRBJ2-1|TRBV28|-
CASSILGLAEDNEQFF
TGTGCCAGCAGTATACTGGGACTAGCGGAAGACAATGAGCAGTTCTTC
>-|TRBJ1-6|TRBV4-3|-
CASSQSGIYNSPLHF
TGCGCCAGCAGCCAATCAGGGATCTATAATTCACCCCTCCACTTT
>-|TRBJ1-1|TRBV7-9|once
CASSFDSFLTEAFF
TGTGCCAGCAGCTTTGACAGCTTCCTCACTGAAGCTTTCTTT